The next 6 T cell receptor gamma chains were all read from a single sample in a study of gamma delta lymphoproliferative disorders and STAT genes. TCRdb applied CATT to the multiplex PCR reads for clone calling. The sample lists 4,000 to 4,500 gamma-chain clones, 5.5% to 8.5% occurring once. Sequencing used genomic DNA taken from PBMCs of patients and controls. Source material: blood. All receptors come from a human donor in good health.

In its sample, this clone is medium-sized. The genes are TRGV10 and TRGJ1 or TRGJ2. Because TCRdb records no J gene, it was assigned here through a match of the DNA to germline. Being an ORF, TRGV10 has a function that is uncertain. V shed 8 bases, J shed 10 bases, and the junction held 3 bases outside the gene matches. The CDR3 is 9 amino acids. Written as DNA, the CDR3 is TGTGCTGCGTGGCTAAAGAAACTCTTT. This gives the protein CAAWLKKLF.

This clone has a count of ten or more. The TCRdb record carries a much larger clone's protein, which differs from this DNA's translation at residue 2; a read error is the likely cause, and the protein listed here is the DNA translation. The chain is built from TRGV8 and TRGJ1 or TRGJ2. No J gene was available from TCRdb, and it was assigned here by a germline match of the DNA. The germline V gene has CDR1 VENAVY and CDR2 YDSYNSRV. CDR3 size: 12 residues. The CDR3 DNA reads as TGTACCACCTGGAAATTTTATTATAAGAAACTCTTT. This encodes CTTWKFYYKKLF.

The table lists this clone with a few counts. This chain connects TRGV9 to TRGJ1 or TRGJ2. Since TCRdb gives no J gene, matching the DNA to germline was used here to assign it. V trimming: 6 bases; J trimming: 4 bases; junction bases outside the gene matches: 0. The CDR3 has 10 residues. CDR1 GITISATS and CDR2 ISYDGTV come from the germline V gene (reference sequence). The CDR3 DNA sequence: TGTGCCTTGTGGTATTATAAGAAACTCTTT. It encodes CALWYYKKLF.

Here the V gene is TRGV3, but the J gene went uncalled. Germline V gene lookup returns CDR1 VTNTFY and CDR2 YDVSTARD (reference sequence). The CDR3 has 18 residues. CDR3 DNA sequence: TGTGCCACCTGGGACAGAATAGGAGTTCAGGGGGGGGGAGATAAGAAACTTTTT. It yields the protein CATWDRIGVQGGGDKKLF.

Judged by abundance, this clone is medium-sized. The V and J genes are TRGV5 and TRGJ1 or TRGJ2. The J gene, missing from TCRdb, was assigned here through DNA to germline matching. Looked up from germline, CDR1 is VINAFY and CDR2 is YDVSNSKD. V dropped 4 bases and J dropped 6; count of bases not matched to a gene: 9. The length of the CDR3 is 13 residues. This chain's CDR3 is CATWERPGYKKLF. CDR3 DNA: TGTGCCACCTGGGAACGACCGGGTTATAAGAAACTCTTT.

This clone is categorized as medium-sized (0.01 to 0.1%). The J gene is TRGJP1, the V gene TRGV8. Here the J gene was assigned by germline matching of the DNA, as TCRdb has none. CDR1 and CDR2 from the germline V gene are VENAVY and YDSYNSRV. Germline trimming cut 2 bases from V and 4 bases from J; bases unmatched to any gene: 4. This CDR3 contains 14 residues. Here the CDR3 DNA reads TGTGCCACCTGGGATATTAACACTGGTTGGTTCAAGATATTT. Translation: CATWDINTGWFKIF.